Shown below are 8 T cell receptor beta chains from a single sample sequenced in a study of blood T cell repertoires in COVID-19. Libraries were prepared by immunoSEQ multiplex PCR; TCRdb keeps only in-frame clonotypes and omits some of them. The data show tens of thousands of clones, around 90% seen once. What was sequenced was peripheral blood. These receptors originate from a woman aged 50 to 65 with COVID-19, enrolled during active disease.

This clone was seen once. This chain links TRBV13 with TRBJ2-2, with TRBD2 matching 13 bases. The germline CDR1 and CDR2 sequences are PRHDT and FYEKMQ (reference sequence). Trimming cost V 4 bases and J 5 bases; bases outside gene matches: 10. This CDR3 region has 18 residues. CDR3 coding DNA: TGTGCCAGCAGCTCGCGGACTAGCGGGAGATTAAAAACCGGGGAGCTGTTTTTT. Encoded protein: CASSSRTSGRLKTGELFF.

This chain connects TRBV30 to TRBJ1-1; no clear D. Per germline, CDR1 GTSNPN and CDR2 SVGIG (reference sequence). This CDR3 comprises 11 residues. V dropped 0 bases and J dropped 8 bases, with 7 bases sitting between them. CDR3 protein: CAWSVLNEAFF. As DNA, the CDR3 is TGTGCCTGGAGTGTACTTAACGAAGCTTTCTTT.

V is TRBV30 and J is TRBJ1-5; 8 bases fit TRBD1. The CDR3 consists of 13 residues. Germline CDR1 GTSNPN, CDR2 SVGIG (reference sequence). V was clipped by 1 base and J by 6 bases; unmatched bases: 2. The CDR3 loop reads CAWSEDRAQPQHF. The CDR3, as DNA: TGTGCCTGGAGTGAGGACAGGGCTCAGCCCCAGCATTTT.

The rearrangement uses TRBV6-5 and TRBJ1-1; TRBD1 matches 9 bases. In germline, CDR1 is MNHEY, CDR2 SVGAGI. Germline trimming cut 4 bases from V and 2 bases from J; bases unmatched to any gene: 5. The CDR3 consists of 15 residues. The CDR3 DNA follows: TGTGCCAGCAGTTCACACAGGGGGCGAAACACTGAAGCTTTCTTT. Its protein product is CASSSHRGRNTEAFF.

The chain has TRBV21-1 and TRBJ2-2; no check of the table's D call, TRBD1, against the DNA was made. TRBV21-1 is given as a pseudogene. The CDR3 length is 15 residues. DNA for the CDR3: TGTGCCAGCAGCGGGGGCAGGGAAGATTGCGGGGAGCTGTTTTTT. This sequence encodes CASSGGREDCGELFF.

The CDR3 loop is CASSFSGLNNEQFF. CDR3 bases: TGTGCCAGCAGTTTTAGCGGACTAAACAATGAGCAGTTCTTC. The chain couples TRBV28 to TRBJ2-1; TRBD2 might be the D (6 bases). The CDR3 loop spans 14 amino acids. V dropped 3 bases and J dropped 5 bases, with 11 bases sitting between them. Germline loops: CDR1 MDHEN, CDR2 SYDVKM.

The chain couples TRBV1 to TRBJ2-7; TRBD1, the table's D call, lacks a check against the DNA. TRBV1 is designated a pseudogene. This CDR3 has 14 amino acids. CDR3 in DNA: TGCACCAGCAGCCAAACCACAGTAATCTACGAGCAGTACTTC. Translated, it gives CTSSQTTVIYEQYF.

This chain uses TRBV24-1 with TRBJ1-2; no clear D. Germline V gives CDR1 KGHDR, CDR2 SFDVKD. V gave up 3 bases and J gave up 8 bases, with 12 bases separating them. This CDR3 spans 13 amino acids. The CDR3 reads CATSDEAGRGYTF. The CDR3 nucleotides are TGTGCCACCAGTGATGAGGCGGGTCGCGGCTACACCTTC.